This TCR beta chain was identified in a study of identical twins. Whole-study findings and limits: Alpha sequences out of frame and shared by twins had excess low generation probability.

Healthy Caucasians alone served as donors. Germline CDR1 reads SGHDT; CDR2 reads YYEEEE. The CDR3 totals 14 residues. Trimming removed 4 bases at V and 2 bases at J, with 12 bases between. About this clonotype itself: Antigen: not known.

TCRdb processed the 5' RACE reads anew with MiXCR; each CDR3 protein has one entry. The sample yields about 490,000 distinct CDR3 sequences, roughly 15% seen once. The sample was also reused in another study, on yellow fever vaccine responses in identical twins.

The chain combines TRBV5-6 with TRBJ1-1; a possible D gene is TRBD1 (5 bases). The source of this sequence is a woman aged 18-35 years in good health. Source material: CD4+ T cells sorted from blood. CDR3 DNA: TGTGCCAGCAGCCGAAGACAGTTCAACACTGAAGCTTTCTTT. Translated, it gives CASSRRQFNTEAFF.